A selection of T cell receptor beta chains follows, all from one sample in a study of regulatory T cells in long-lasting Graves disease. Using its own MiXCR run on the multiplex PCR reads, TCRdb lists one record per CDR3 protein. The sample has fewer than 500,000 distinct CDR3 sequences, under 20% seen once. These records were also assigned to another study, of T cells in Graves' hyperthyroidism and ophthalmopathy.

Sample: peripheral blood mononuclear cells (PBMCs), taken at new diagnosis, from a patient treated with antithyroid drugs. Source of these receptors: a middle-aged man with Graves disease. The CDR3 runs from the conserved cysteine through the conserved F or W. Fields, in order: clone size, CDR3 length, D gene, J gene, V gene, CDR3 protein, CDR3 DNA. D genes are given only for firm matches. Clone size, where shown, is once, few, many, or a class for clones that have expanded.

NA	17	TRBD2	TRBJ2-3	TRBV7-2	CASSLEVAGAGTDTQYF	TGTGCCAGCAGCTTAGAGGTTGCGGGAGCGGGTACAGATACGCAGTATTTT
NA	19	TRBD1	TRBJ2-5	TRBV10-3	CAISERDSRDRGAGETQYF	TGTGCCATCAGTGAGAGGGACAGCCGGGACAGGGGAGCGGGAGAGACCCAGTACTTC
many	13	NA	TRBJ2-3	TRBV12-3/TRBV12-4	CASSLEHTDTQYF	TGTGCCAGCAGCCTCGAGCACACAGATACGCAGTATTTT
many	14	NA	TRBJ2-2	TRBV5-6	CASSLSGATGELFF	TGTGCCAGCAGCTTGTCGGGAGCCACCGGGGAGCTGTTTTTT
NA	18	NA	TRBJ1-5	TRBV12-5	CARTMDKKGLSSDQPQHF	TGTGCTAGAACGATGGATAAAAAGGGTCTAAGTAGTGATCAGCCCCAGCATTTT
NA	13	NA	TRBJ2-4	TRBV7-9	CASSLFVENIQYF	TGTGCCAGCAGCTTATTCGTCGAAAACATTCAGTACTTC
NA	11	NA	TRBJ2-7	TRBV3-1	CASSQTQEQYF	TGTGCCAGCAGCCAAACACAGGAGCAGTACTTC
many	13	TRBD1	TRBJ2-7	TRBV6-5	CASSYDRVDEQYF	TGTGCCAGCAGTTACGACAGGGTCGACGAGCAGTACTTC
many	14	TRBD2	TRBJ2-2	TRBV11-2	CASETERGTGELFF	TGTGCCAGCGAAACCGAGCGGGGGACCGGGGAGCTGTTTTTT
NA	14	TRBD2	TRBJ2-1	TRBV7-9	CALGLAGVLREQFF	TGTGCCCTGGGACTAGCGGGAGTCCTGCGAGAGCAGTTCTTC
many	19	TRBD2	TRBJ2-3	TRBV27	CASSFIKIAGGPRADTQYF	TGTGCCAGCAGTTTCATAAAGATAGCGGGAGGGCCAAGGGCAGATACGCAGTATTTT
many	18	TRBD2	TRBJ2-1	TRBV10-1	CASSDLNPAGGSYNEQFF	TGCGCCAGCAGTGATTTAAATCCAGCGGGAGGGAGTTACAATGAGCAGTTCTTC
many	14	NA	TRBJ1-4	TRBV7-8	CASSPRRVDEKLFF	TGTGCCAGCAGCCCCCGCAGGGTCGATGAAAAACTGTTTTTT
many	15	NA	TRBJ1-6	TRBV11-2	CASSLDPATSSMRIF	TGTGCCAGCAGCTTAGACCCAGCCACGTCCTCCATGCGGATCTTT
few	13	TRBD1	TRBJ1-1	TRBV20-1	CSASPDRGYEAFF	TGCAGTGCTAGCCCAGACAGGGGGTATGAAGCTTTCTTT
many	15	NA	TRBJ2-1	TRBV4-1	CASSQDGWSYNEQFF	TGCGCCAGCAGCCAAGATGGGTGGAGCTACAATGAGCAGTTCTTC
many	13	TRBD2	TRBJ2-1	TRBV20-1	CSAIAGTYNEQFF	TGCAGTGCCATAGCGGGAACCTACAATGAGCAGTTCTTC
few	16	TRBD2	TRBJ2-3	TRBV7-3	CASSAGLAGRADTQYF	TGTGCCAGCAGCGCCGGACTAGCGGGACGGGCAGATACGCAGTATTTT
NA	17	TRBD1	TRBJ2-1	TRBV6-6	CASSYSIWDRGSHEQFF	TGTGCCAGCAGTTACTCGATATGGGACAGGGGTAGTCATGAGCAGTTCTTC
many	13	NA	TRBJ1-1	TRBV30	CAWSVSTNTEAFF	TGTGCCTGGAGTGTCAGTACCAACACTGAAGCTTTCTTT
NA	14	NA	TRBJ1-2	TRBV24-1	CATSAVDSHYGYTF	TGTGCCACCAGTGCCGTGGACAGTCATTATGGCTACACCTTC
many	15	TRBD1	TRBJ1-5	TRBV2	CASSEGQGGYQPQHF	TGTGCCAGCAGTGAAGGACAGGGAGGTTATCAGCCCCAGCATTTT
many	15	NA	TRBJ2-2	TRBV19	CASNFGQIGTGELFF	TGTGCCAGTAACTTCGGACAGATCGGAACCGGGGAGCTGTTTTTT
few	16	TRBD1	TRBJ1-2	TRBV29-1	CSVDLTQGALLRGYTF	TGCAGCGTTGATCTTACTCAGGGGGCTCTTTTGCGTGGCTACACCTTC
many	15	TRBD2	TRBJ2-7	TRBV2	CASRALAGERYEQYF	TGTGCCAGCAGGGCACTAGCGGGAGAAAGGTACGAGCAGTACTTC
many	14	NA	TRBJ2-7	TRBV5-1	CASSSTGYSYEQYF	TGCGCCAGCAGCTCGACAGGATACTCCTACGAGCAGTACTTC
NA	11	NA	TRBJ2-1	TRBV10-3	CATRLNNEQFF	TGTGCCACGCGATTAAACAATGAGCAGTTCTTC
NA	14	NA	TRBJ2-1	TRBV12-3/TRBV12-4	CASSPGRPYNEQFF	TGTGCCAGCAGTCCGGGTAGGCCCTACAATGAGCAGTTCTTC
NA	15	TRBD1	TRBJ1-5	TRBV19	CASRADRGGNQPQHF	TGTGCCAGTAGGGCGGACAGGGGGGGAAATCAGCCCCAGCATTTT
NA	11	NA	TRBJ2-5	TRBV6-2/TRBV6-3	CASSDQKTQYF	TGTGCCAGCAGTGATCAGAAGACCCAGTACTTC
many	15	NA	TRBJ2-1	TRBV3-1	CASSQGDTGNNEQFF	TGTGCCAGCAGCCAAGGTGATACAGGTAACAATGAGCAGTTCTTC
few	15	TRBD1	TRBJ2-1	TRBV5-1	CASSFRDRGYNEQFF	TGCGCCAGCAGCTTCCGGGACAGGGGATACAATGAGCAGTTCTTC
once	16	TRBD2	TRBJ2-5	TRBV5-1	CASSLGLAGGSEIQYF	TGCGCCAGCAGCTTGGGACTAGCGGGAGGGTCGGAGATCCAGTACTTC
many	14	TRBD1	TRBJ2-7	TRBV10-2	CASTLGQSSYEQYF	TGCGCCAGCACCTTGGGACAGAGCTCCTACGAGCAGTACTTC
many	16	TRBD1	TRBJ2-2	TRBV7-8	CASSLLGTGNTGELFF	TGTGCCAGCAGCTTACTTGGGACAGGAAACACCGGGGAGCTGTTTTTT
many	14	TRBD1	TRBJ2-7	TRBV5-1	CASSLGGQGYEQYF	TGTGCCAGCAGCCTGGGGGGACAGGGCTACGAGCAGTACTTC
many	17	TRBD1	TRBJ2-5	TRBV20-1	CSARGYRGPIRQETQYF	TGCAGTGCTAGAGGTTACAGGGGTCCCATACGACAAGAGACCCAGTACTTC
many	13	NA	TRBJ2-3	TRBV5-1	CASRISGTDTQYF	TGCGCCAGCAGAATTAGCGGCACAGATACGCAGTATTTT
many	12	NA	TRBJ2-7	TRBV20-1	CSASDSNYEQYF	TGCAGTGCTAGCGACTCAAACTACGAGCAGTACTTC
many	12	NA	TRBJ1-2	TRBV7-9	CAGHSPLNGYTF	TGTGCCGGCCACTCCCCCTTGAATGGCTACACCTTC
NA	15	NA	TRBJ2-5	TRBV4-1	CASSQGDGTSKTQYF	TGCGCCAGCAGCCAAGGGGACGGAACTTCGAAGACCCAGTACTTC
few	15	NA	TRBJ2-1	TRBV20-1	CSARAGLESYNEQFF	TGCAGTGCTAGAGCTGGACTGGAATCCTACAATGAGCAGTTCTTC
many	15	TRBD1	TRBJ2-7	TRBV11-2	CASSHLTGAPYEQYF	TGTGCCAGCAGCCATTTGACAGGGGCCCCCTACGAGCAGTACTTC
few	12	NA	TRBJ2-1	TRBV15	CATSRVVNEQFF	TGTGCCACCAGCAGAGTCGTCAATGAGCAGTTCTTC
NA	17	TRBD1	TRBJ1-2	TRBV4-1	CASSSLGQGAFNYGYTF	TGCGCCAGCAGCTCCCTTGGACAGGGGGCATTTAACTATGGCTACACCTTC
NA	16	TRBD2	TRBJ2-3	TRBV5-1	CASSLISGSLTDTQYF	TGCGCCAGCAGCTTGATTAGCGGGAGTTTAACAGATACGCAGTATTTT